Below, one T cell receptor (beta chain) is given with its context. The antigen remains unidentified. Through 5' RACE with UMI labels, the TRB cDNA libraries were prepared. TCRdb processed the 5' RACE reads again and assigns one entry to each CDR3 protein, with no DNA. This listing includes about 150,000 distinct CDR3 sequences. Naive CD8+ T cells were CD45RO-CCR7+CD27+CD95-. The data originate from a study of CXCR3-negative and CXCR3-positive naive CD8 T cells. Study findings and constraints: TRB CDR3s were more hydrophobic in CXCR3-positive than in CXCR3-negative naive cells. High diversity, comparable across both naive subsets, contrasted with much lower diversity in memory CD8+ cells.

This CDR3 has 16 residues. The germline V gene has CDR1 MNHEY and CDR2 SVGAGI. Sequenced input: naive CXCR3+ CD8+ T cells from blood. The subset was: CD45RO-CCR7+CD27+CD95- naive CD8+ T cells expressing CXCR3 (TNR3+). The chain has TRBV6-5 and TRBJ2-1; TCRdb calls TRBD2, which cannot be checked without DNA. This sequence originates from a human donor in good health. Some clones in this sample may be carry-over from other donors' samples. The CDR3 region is CASSPKPGLAGGEQFF.